Each of the 10 T cell receptor beta chains below was sequenced from the same sample in a study of OX40 agonist ivuxolimab in advanced cancers. Clones were sequenced by immunoSEQ multiplex PCR, and TCRdb holds only the in-frame ones, with some missing. The sample contains roughly 120,000 clones, approximately 90% of which appear only once. The material sequenced was CD4+ or CD8+ T cells sorted from blood, taken in a trial of the OX40 agonist ivuxolimab. These receptors were obtained from an adult with an advanced solid tumor such as melanoma, head and neck, liver or kidney cancer.

The rearrangement uses TRBV25-1 and TRBJ1-4, with 8 bases lining up with TRBD1. V lost 1 base, J lost 7 bases, and 11 bases stayed unmatched. CDR1 is MGHDK, CDR2 SYGVNS, per germline. The CDR3 is made up of 17 amino acids. CDR3 protein: CASSESQGAGFSEKLFF. CDR3 nucleotides: TGTGCCAGCAGTGAATCGCAGGGGGCGGGATTTAGTGAAAAACTGTTTTTT.

The genes are TRBV28 and TRBJ1-5; possible D gene TRBD1, 5 bases. Germline V gene sequence: CDR1 MDHEN, CDR2 SYDVKM. The CDR3 is 15 amino acids. The V and J ends lost 2 bases and 7 bases respectively, with 15 bases between them. CDR3 protein: CASSLRPAAGQPQHF. The CDR3 region has the DNA TGTGCCAGCAGTTTAAGGCCTGCCGCAGGGCAGCCCCAGCATTTT.

This chain connects TRBV18 to TRBJ2-2; D gene uncertain. The germline gives CDR1 KGHSH, CDR2 LQKENI. The V end lost 6 bases, the J end lost 6 bases, and 14 bases lay between the germline ends. CDR3 length: 14 residues. This chain's CDR3 is CASSQNEPSGELFF. The CDR3 nucleotides read TGTGCCAGCTCCCAAAACGAACCTTCCGGGGAGCTGTTTTTT.

This clone was seen a few times. The V call is TRBV10-3, the J call TRBJ1-1; 10 nucleotides match TRBD1. This CDR3 comprises 12 residues. V lost 10 bases, J lost 6 bases, and 5 bases stayed unmatched. Germline loops: CDR1 ENHRY, CDR2 SYGVKD. The CDR3 sequence: CATGQGEAEAFF. CDR3 DNA: TGTGCCACCGGACAGGGGGAGGCTGAAGCTTTCTTT.

This sequence joins TRBV19 and TRBJ1-2; the match to TRBD1 covers 7 bases. The germline CDR1 and CDR2 sequences are LNHDA and SQIVND (reference sequence). The length of the CDR3 is 15 residues. V trimming: 7 bases; J trimming: 7 bases; junction bases outside the gene matches: 15. The CDR3 here is CASKSRDSHAFGYTF. The CDR3, as DNA: TGTGCCAGTAAGTCACGGGACAGCCACGCTTTTGGCTACACCTTC.

This rearrangement joins TRBV18 to TRBJ1-5; TRBD1 is a possible D gene (6 bases). The CDR3 sequence is 16 residues long. Trimming shortened V by 1 base and J by 5 bases, and 15 bases separated the two germline ends. CDR1 and CDR2 (germline): KGHSH, LQKENI. The CDR3 DNA reads as TGTGCCAGCTCACCACGGATGGACAGTTCCGATCAGCCCCAGCATTTT. This sequence encodes CASSPRMDSSDQPQHF.

The rearrangement links TRBV5-1 to TRBJ2-7, with 8 bases aligning to TRBD1. The CDR3 extends over 13 amino acids. Per germline, CDR1 SGHRS and CDR2 YFSETQ. V lost 4 bases to trimming and J lost 5 bases; unmatched junction nucleotides: 5. CDR3 in DNA: TGCGCCAGCAGCCTCGGACAGGGCCACGAGCAGTACTTC. This translates into CASSLGQGHEQYF. Full variable domain (rest looked up from reference TRBV5-1 and TRBJ2-7): KAGVTQTPRYLIKTRGQQVTLSCSPISGHRSVSWYQQTPGQGLQFLFEYFSETQRNKGNFPGRFSGRQFSNSRSEMNVSTLELGDSALYLCASSLGQGHEQYFGPGTRLTVT.

J is TRBJ2-7 and V is TRBV28, with D unresolved. From germline, CDR1 is MDHEN and CDR2 SYDVKM. The CDR3 consists of 14 residues. The ends were cut back, 3 bases at V and 4 bases at J, with 13 bases in the middle. The chain's CDR3 is CASSLGSATYEQYF. CDR3 in DNA: TGTGCCAGCAGTTTGGGGTCGGCTACATACGAGCAGTACTTC.

The chain carries TRBV9 and TRBJ2-5, with 9 bases fitting TRBD1. The CDR3 spans 16 residues. Germline CDR1 is SGDLS and CDR2 is YYNGEE. Trimming cost V 0 bases and J 5 bases; bases outside gene matches: 8. The CDR3, as DNA: TGTGCCAGCAGCGTAGCTGGGACAGGGAATTGGGAGACCCAGTACTTC. Translated, it gives CASSVAGTGNWETQYF. Combining the CDR3 with reference TRBV9 and TRBJ2-5 gives the whole variable domain DSGVTQTPKHLITATGQRVTLRCSPRSGDLSVYWYQQSLDQGLQFLIQYYNGEERAKGNILERFSAQQFPDLHSELNLSSLELGDSALYFCASSVAGTGNWETQYFGPGTRLLVL.

V and J are TRBV28 and TRBJ1-5, with 8 nucleotides matching TRBD1. V shed 4 bases and J 4 bases; nucleotides not matched to a gene: 6. CDR1 is MDHEN, CDR2 SYDVKM, per germline. CDR3 length equals 15 residues. CDR3 residues: CASSSLQGANQPQHF. CDR3 nucleotide sequence: TGTGCCAGCAGTTCTCTCCAGGGGGCTAATCAGCCCCAGCATTTT.